Listed below are T cell receptor beta chains from one sample, sequenced in a study of cytomegalovirus exposure and HLA in healthy donors. The protocol was immunoSEQ multiplex PCR, while the TCRdb copy is restricted to in-frame clones and leaves out a portion. Of 200,000 to 250,000 clones listed, around four fifths are singletons. Source material: PBMCs. These receptors came from a woman aged 40 to 49 in good health and CMV-seronegative. Each CDR3 is given with its conserved first and last residue. D genes are given only for firm matches. Rows may omit the clone size; those that give it use once, few, many or a size class.

d_gene	v_gene	j_gene	abundance	CDR3aa	CDR3nt
TRBD1	TRBV27	TRBJ1-1	once	CASSRSGTGYYLGAFF	TGTGCCAGCAGTCGTTCTGGGACAGGGTATTATCTGGGGGCTTTCTTT
-	TRBV28	TRBJ2-7	-	CASQTGGPGREQYF	TGTGCCTCTCAGACCGGAGGGCCAGGACGCGAGCAGTACTTC
TRBD1	TRBV30	TRBJ2-7	-	CAWSRDRGTYEQYF	TGTGCCTGGAGTCGGGACAGGGGGACCTACGAGCAGTACTTC
TRBD2	TRBV27	TRBJ2-2	-	CASRERLAGLTGELFF	TGTGCCAGCAGGGAGAGGCTAGCGGGACTCACCGGGGAGCTGTTTTTT
-	TRBV27	TRBJ1-1	-	CASSLATEYEAFF	TGTGCCAGCAGTTTAGCAACCGAGTATGAAGCTTTCTTT
-	TRBV7-9	TRBJ1-2	-	CASSSQTLTGDYGYTF	TGTGCCAGCAGCTCGCAGACCTTAACGGGAGACTATGGCTACACCTTC
TRBD2	TRBV19	TRBJ2-2	-	CASTKELAGVTGELFF	TGTGCCAGTACCAAGGAACTAGCGGGAGTCACCGGGGAGCTGTTTTTT
-	TRBV2	TRBJ2-2	-	CASRRDPRGELFF	TGTGCCAGCAGGCGGGACCCTCGGGGGGAGCTGTTTTTT
-	TRBV28	TRBJ2-5	-	CASSFEGLSETQYF	TGTGCCAGCAGTTTTGAGGGCCTATCGGAGACCCAGTACTTC
-	TRBV5-1	TRBJ2-7	-	CASTLDPGGNEQYF	TGCGCCAGCACCCTGGACCCAGGCGGGAACGAGCAGTACTTC
-	TRBV4-1	TRBJ2-4	-	CASSQDSETSHGIRNIQYF	TGCGCCAGCAGCCAAGATTCGGAGACCTCCCACGGTATCCGAAACATTCAGTACTTC
TRBD1	TRBV4-2	TRBJ2-5	-	CASSWDRSQTQYF	TGTGCCAGCAGCTGGGACAGAAGCCAGACCCAGTACTTC
-	TRBV5-1	TRBJ1-3	-	CASSLVSGFGNTIYF	TGCGCCAGCAGCTTGGTGTCAGGGTTTGGAAACACCATATATTTT
TRBD1	TRBV5-1	TRBJ2-3	-	CASSKSTGTAVTDTQYF	TGCGCCAGCAGTAAATCGACAGGGACGGCGGTAACAGATACGCAGTATTTT
TRBD2	TRBV27	TRBJ2-7	-	CASSFRTSGRFSYEQYF	TGTGCCAGCAGTTTCCGTACTAGCGGGAGGTTCTCCTACGAGCAGTACTTC
TRBD1	TRBV7-2	TRBJ2-5	-	CASSDRGGIETQYF	TGTGCCAGCTCGGACAGGGGGGGTATAGAGACCCAGTACTTC
TRBD1	TRBV15	TRBJ2-7	-	CATSRAGQAPHEQYF	TGTGCCACCAGCAGAGCAGGACAGGCCCCCCACGAGCAGTACTTC
TRBD2	TRBV27	TRBJ2-7	-	CASSRTGLGYEQYF	TGTGCCAGCAGTCGTACGGGACTAGGCTACGAGCAGTACTTC
-	TRBV2	TRBJ2-6	-	CASGPGAGANVLTF	TGTGCCAGCGGACCCGGGGCTGGGGCCAACGTCCTGACTTTC
TRBD2	TRBV5-1	TRBJ2-3	-	CASSSLSGSGTDTQYF	TGCGCCAGCAGCTCCCTTAGCGGGAGTGGCACAGATACGCAGTATTTT
TRBD1	TRBV25-1	TRBJ1-4	few	CASSDRTGLSEKLFF	TGTGCCAGCAGTGATAGGACAGGACTATCGGAAAAACTGTTTTTT
-	TRBV27	TRBJ1-5	-	CASSLRGGNQPQHF	TGTGCCAGCAGTTTGAGGGGAGGAAATCAGCCCCAGCATTTT
-	TRBV7-8	TRBJ1-2	-	CASSPRVGHGYTF	TGTGCCAGCAGCCCGAGGGTTGGGCATGGCTACACCTTC
-	TRBV7-2	TRBJ2-5	-	CASSLAPRAGQETQYF	TGTGCCAGCAGCTTAGCGCCCCGAGCGGGCCAAGAGACCCAGTACTTC
TRBD1	TRBV10-2	TRBJ2-1	-	CASRRTGRYNEQFF	TGCGCCAGCAGGAGGACAGGGCGGTACAATGAGCAGTTCTTC
-	TRBV11-2	TRBJ2-5	-	CASSETSPETQYF	TGTGCCAGCAGCGAAACATCCCCAGAGACCCAGTACTTC
-	TRBV6-5	TRBJ1-2	-	CASGSGQRVGGYTF	TGTGCCAGCGGCTCCGGACAGAGGGTTGGTGGCTACACCTTC
TRBD1	TRBV16	TRBJ1-1	-	CASSQWLRTGNTEAFF	TGTGCCAGCAGCCAATGGTTGAGGACAGGGAACACTGAAGCTTTCTTT
-	TRBV5-1	TRBJ2-1	-	CASSLRLRVNEQFF	TGCGCCAGCAGCTTACGGCTCAGGGTGAATGAGCAGTTCTTC
TRBD2	TRBV9	TRBJ2-1	-	CASSSTELADNEQFF	TGTGCCAGCAGCTCAACAGAGCTAGCGGACAATGAGCAGTTCTTC
-	TRBV14	TRBJ1-1	-	CASSQERGTEAFF	TGTGCCAGCAGCCAAGAGCGGGGAACTGAAGCTTTCTTT
TRBD2	TRBV7-6	TRBJ2-1	-	CASSSGLAGGDEQFF	TGTGCCAGCAGCTCGGGACTAGCGGGAGGGGATGAGCAGTTCTTC
-	TRBV6-4	TRBJ2-6	-	CASSDPISGANVLTF	TGTGCCAGCAGTGACCCCATTTCCGGGGCCAACGTCCTGACTTTC
-	TRBV18	TRBJ2-5	once	CASSPGAAERAQYF	TGTGCCAGCTCACCGGGGGCGGCCGAGAGGGCCCAGTACTTC
TRBD1	TRBV5-1	TRBJ2-7	few	CASSRDRSYEQYF	TGCGCCAGCAGCCGGGACAGATCCTACGAGCAGTACTTC
-	TRBV29-1	TRBJ1-2	-	CSVEPGGYGYTF	TGCAGCGTTGAGCCGGGAGGCTATGGCTACACCTTC
TRBD2	TRBV5-1	TRBJ2-5	-	CASSLGLRASGETQYF	TGCGCCAGCAGCTTGGGACTCCGGGCTAGCGGTGAGACCCAGTACTTC
-	TRBV4-1	TRBJ1-1	-	CASSLSQGITEAFF	TGCGCCAGCAGCTTAAGCCAGGGGATCACTGAAGCTTTCTTT
-	TRBV18	TRBJ2-2	-	CASSPATGELFF	TGTGCCAGCTCACCGGCCACCGGGGAGCTGTTTTTT
-	TRBV2	TRBJ2-1	-	CASSEGAIEQFF	TGTGCCAGCAGTGAAGGAGCAATTGAGCAGTTCTTC
TRBD1	TRBV2	TRBJ2-4	-	CASSEAGTGENIQYF	TGTGCCAGCAGTGAAGCCGGGACAGGGGAAAACATTCAGTACTTC
TRBD1	TRBV7-9	TRBJ1-1	-	CASSPWDRANTEAFF	TGTGCCAGCAGCCCCTGGGACAGGGCGAACACTGAAGCTTTCTTT
TRBD2	TRBV6-1	TRBJ2-2	-	CASDSGDTGELFF	TGTGCCAGCGATAGCGGGGACACCGGGGAGCTGTTTTTT
TRBD2	TRBV2	TRBJ2-1	-	CASILLAGGFNNEQFF	TGTGCCAGCATCCTACTAGCGGGAGGTTTCAACAATGAGCAGTTCTTC
TRBD1	TRBV5-3	TRBJ2-7	-	CARSLVRDRDIQRSYEQYF	TGTGCCAGAAGCTTGGTCCGGGACAGGGATATCCAGCGGTCCTACGAGCAGTACTTC
TRBD1	TRBV11-3	TRBJ1-2	-	CASSLFTGGGGYTF	TGTGCCAGCAGCCTTTTCACAGGGGGCGGAGGCTACACCTTC
TRBD2	TRBV4-1	TRBJ2-3	-	CASSQDQTSGRFADTQYF	TGCGCCAGCAGCCAAGACCAGACTAGCGGGAGGTTCGCAGATACGCAGTATTTT
TRBD2	TRBV11-2	TRBJ2-1	-	CASSLRSGIGVNEQFF	TGTGCCAGCAGCTTACGTAGCGGGATCGGAGTCAATGAGCAGTTCTTC
TRBD2	TRBV10-1	TRBJ2-3	-	CASSESGAGAIDTQYF	TGCGCCAGCAGTGAGTCGGGAGCGGGAGCGATCGATACGCAGTATTTT
-	TRBV27	TRBJ1-2	-	CASSRGLSRGYTF	TGTGCCAGCAGTCGAGGACTAAGCCGTGGCTACACCTTC
TRBD2	TRBV27	TRBJ2-7	-	CASSLALAATYEQYF	TGTGCCAGCAGTTTAGCTCTAGCGGCAACCTACGAGCAGTACTTC